The entry that follows covers one T cell receptor beta chain sequence. Antigen unknown. The data were obtained in a study of type 1 regulatory T cells. Study as a whole: T-allo10 is an in vitro-generated, Tr1-enriched CD4 T cell product specific for alloantigen.

Findings and limits, study-wide: Type 1 regulatory T cells had a more restricted TCR repertoire than non-type 1 regulatory T cells.

CDR3 size: 13 residues. Deletions cut 2 bases from V and 4 bases from J, with 11 bases between. From germline, CDR1 is GTSNPN and CDR2 SVGIG (reference sequence). TCRdb independently ran MiXCR on the reads; one entry per CDR3 protein. The table includes 55,000 to 65,000 distinct CDR3 sequences, 62% detected once. The sequenced sample consisted of cultured non-Tr1 T cells, either the whole culture or a sorted T cell fraction (not recorded which). The TCR sequence derives from a human donor in good health. The genes are TRBV30 and TRBJ1-1; D call uncertain. CDR3: CAWSPSSATEAFF. The CDR3 DNA sequence: TGTGCCTGGAGTCCGAGCTCGGCCACTGAAGCTTTCTTT.